The 29 T cell receptor beta chains given below trace back to one sample, sequenced in a study of T cell responses to AZD1222 COVID-19 vaccine. Only in-frame clones appear in the TCRdb table, and some are missing; sequencing was by immunoSEQ multiplex PCR. The data contain 84,000 or so clones, more than 75% of them singletons. Sequencing used peripheral blood, obtained on day 0 of AZD1222 vaccination. The receptors were gathered from an adult in good health.

The chain is built from TRBV19 and TRBJ1-1, with 8 positions matching TRBD1. Trimming at V came to 0 bases and at J to 4 bases, leaving 10 bases not matched to a gene. Germline V gives CDR1 LNHDA, CDR2 SQIVND (reference sequence). This CDR3 contains 17 residues. In DNA form, the CDR3 reads TGTGCCAGTAGTATAGATCCCGGGACAGGTTGGGGCACTGAAGCTTTCTTT. Protein sequence: CASSIDPGTGWGTEAFF.

This sequence joins TRBV19 and TRBJ1-5, with unresolved D. V shed 8 bases and J shed 1 base, with 12 bases lying between them. The germline V gene encodes CDR1 LNHDA and CDR2 SQIVND (reference sequence). The CDR3 runs to 14 residues. The CDR3 region has the DNA TGTGCCAGTTCGACCCCAAGGAGCAATCAGCCCCAGCATTTT. Protein sequence: CASSTPRSNQPQHF.

This clone was counted once. The chain couples TRBV6-5 to TRBJ2-5, with D possibly TRBD1 on 6 matching bases. V dropped 6 bases and J dropped 6 bases, with 14 bases sitting between them. CDR3 size: 13 residues. CDR1 MNHEY and CDR2 SVGAGI come from the germline V gene. This CDR3 reads CASRVQGLKTQYF. DNA for the CDR3: TGTGCCAGCAGAGTACAGGGTTTGAAGACCCAGTACTTC.

V is TRBV28 and J is TRBJ2-3; 9 nucleotides agree with TRBD1. From germline, CDR1 is MDHEN and CDR2 SYDVKM. The trim removed 7 bases at V and 0 bases at J, leaving 20 bases unmatched. The CDR3 has 20 residues. CDR3 sequence reads: CASTPLVGQGSFASTDTQYF. CDR3 DNA sequence: TGTGCCAGCACTCCCCTGGTGGGACAGGGAAGCTTTGCTAGCACAGATACGCAGTATTTT.

The J gene is TRBJ1-6, the V gene TRBV5-1; 10 bases are a match to TRBD1. This CDR3 has 14 amino acids. Looked up from germline, CDR1 is SGHRS and CDR2 is YFSETQ. Trimming cost V 5 bases and J 7 bases; bases outside gene matches: 3. The CDR3 nucleotides read TGCGCCAGCAGTATGGGACAGGGGAATTCACCCCTCCACTTT. It encodes CASSMGQGNSPLHF. The full variable domain, with the rest looked up from reference TRBV5-1 and TRBJ1-6, is KAGVTQTPRYLIKTRGQQVTLSCSPISGHRSVSWYQQTPGQGLQFLFEYFSETQRNKGNFPGRFSGRQFSNSRSEMNVSTLELGDSALYLCASSMGQGNSPLHFGNGTRLTVT.

A few counts support this clone. V and J are TRBV15 and TRBJ1-2; 8 bases align to TRBD1. Germline V gene sequence: CDR1 LNHNV, CDR2 YYDKDF (reference sequence). CDR3 length equals 14 residues. The trim removed 3 bases at V and 5 bases at J, leaving 5 bases unmatched. This CDR3 is CATSSRDRFYGYTF. In nucleotides, the CDR3 is TGTGCCACCAGCAGTCGGGACAGGTTTTATGGCTACACCTTC.

V gene TRBV11-2 combines with J gene TRBJ2-1, with D maybe TRBD2 (7 bases). Trimming removed 5 bases from V and 6 bases from J, with 23 bases in between. The CDR3 has 17 amino acids. Per germline, CDR1 SGHAT and CDR2 FQNNGV. The CDR3: CASSPGGGQKTGNEQFF. CDR3 bases: TGTGCCAGCAGCCCTGGGGGGGGCCAAAAAACGGGCAATGAGCAGTTCTTC.

V gene TRBV3-1 (or the pseudogene TRBV3-2) combines with J gene TRBJ2-3; either TRBD1 or TRBD2 may supply D (5 bases each). The CDR3 runs 15 residues. Germline lookup yields CDR1 LGHDT and CDR2 YNNKEL (reference sequence). The V and J ends lost 0 bases and 9 bases respectively, with 16 bases between them. CDR3 in amino acids: CASSQDLVSEGTQYF. The DNA for the CDR3 is TGTGCCAGCAGCCAAGATCTAGTTAGCGAGGGGACGCAGTATTTT.

The chain combines TRBV5-1 with TRBJ1-1; no firm D call. Between the trimmed V and J ends, which lost 0 bases and 1 base, there was a span of 10 bases. Germline CDR1 and CDR2: SGHRS and YFSETQ. This CDR3 has 15 amino acids. In nucleotides, the CDR3 is TGCGCCAGCAGCTTGGGATTGGCCAAGAACACTGAAGCTTTCTTT. Residues: CASSLGLAKNTEAFF.

V is TRBV5-4 and J is TRBJ2-2; possibly TRBD1 for D (6 bases). The CDR3 consists of 15 residues. Looked up from germline, CDR1 is SGHNT and CDR2 is YYREEE (reference sequence). V was cut by 0 bases and J by 5 bases, with 11 bases left in between. The CDR3 nucleotides are TGTGCCAGCAGCTTGGTTGGGGGCGGGACCGGGGAGCTGTTTTTT. It encodes CASSLVGGGTGELFF.

The chain uses TRBV10-3 and TRBJ1-2, with a tentative D call TRBD1 (6 bases). Per the germline V gene, CDR1 is ENHRY and CDR2 is SYGVKD. This CDR3 is 13 amino acids long. The V gene lost 6 bases and the J gene lost 3 bases, with 11 bases spanning the gap. The CDR3 loop is CAIRGDNHYGYTF. DNA of the CDR3: TGTGCCATCAGGGGGGACAACCACTATGGCTACACCTTC.

The rearrangement uses TRBV10-3 and TRBJ1-6, with D perhaps TRBD1 (5 bases). V was clipped by 2 bases and J by 7 bases, with 12 bases between them. This CDR3 is 15 amino acids long. The germline gives CDR1 ENHRY, CDR2 SYGVKD. CDR3 residues: CAISEGQGRNSPLHF. CDR3 in DNA: TGTGCCATCAGTGAGGGTCAGGGCCGCAATTCACCCCTCCACTTT.

V gene TRBV9 combines with J gene TRBJ2-5; possibly TRBD2 for D (7 bases). CDR3 size: 16 residues. Trimming removed 1 base from V and 5 bases from J, with 18 bases in between. CDR1 and CDR2 (germline): SGDLS, YYNGEE. Here the CDR3 reads CASSVTPGGRSETQYF. The DNA for the CDR3 is TGTGCCAGCAGCGTAACCCCCGGGGGGCGGTCGGAGACCCAGTACTTC.

Notes on this clone: This sample includes further DNA sequences coding for the same CDR3. This chain uses TRBV24-1 with TRBJ2-3, with a weak D call TRBD1 (5 bases). CDR1 is KGHDR, CDR2 SFDVKD, per germline. The ends were cut back, 2 bases at V and 5 bases at J, with 10 bases in the middle. The CDR3 totals 14 residues. CDR3 sequence: CATSDSSRGDTQYF. DNA of the CDR3: TGTGCCACCAGTGATTCATCTAGGGGAGATACGCAGTATTTT.

This chain uses TRBV19 with TRBJ2-7; D is tentatively TRBD1 or TRBD2 (5 bases each). Germline-derived CDR1 and CDR2 are LNHDA and SQIVND (reference sequence). The CDR3 totals 12 residues. Trimming shortened V by 5 bases and J by 6 bases, and 11 bases separated the two germline ends. The CDR3 DNA is TGTGCCAGTAGTCCCGTCGGGGCCGAGCAGTACTTC. Protein sequence: CASSPVGAEQYF.

This chain links TRBV20-1 with TRBJ2-1; D gene ambiguous. V was pared by 5 bases and J by 0 bases, with 14 bases between. From germline, CDR1 is DFQATT and CDR2 SNEGSKA (reference sequence). The CDR3 runs to 15 residues. The chain's CDR3 is CSAREPPSSYNEQFF. DNA for the CDR3: TGCAGTGCTCGTGAGCCGCCGAGCTCCTACAATGAGCAGTTCTTC.

The DNA of the CDR3 is TGTGCCAGTAGTATAGCGGGCCTCTCCTACAATGAGCAGTTCTTC. Translation: CASSIAGLSYNEQFF. The chain employs TRBV19 and TRBJ2-1; D is undetermined. Trimming removed 1 base from V and 0 bases from J, with 7 bases in between. This CDR3 has 15 amino acids. Germline loops: CDR1 LNHDA, CDR2 SQIVND (reference sequence).

V usage is TRBV27 and J usage is TRBJ2-7, with TRBD1 matching over 7 bases. The CDR3 consists of 17 residues. CDR1 MNHEY and CDR2 SMNVEV come from the germline V gene (reference sequence). V shed 3 bases, J shed 3 bases, and the junction held 14 bases outside the gene matches. Here the CDR3 DNA reads TGTGCCAGCAGTTTGCGCACAGGGGTAGGGCTCGTCTACGAGCAGTACTTC. Amino acid sequence: CASSLRTGVGLVYEQYF.

V is TRBV27 and J is TRBJ1-5, with no clear D. V was trimmed by 2 bases and J by 5 bases, leaving 7 bases between them. The CDR3 is made up of 13 amino acids. Germline values: CDR1 MNHEY, CDR2 SMNVEV (reference sequence). The CDR3 DNA reads TGTGCCAGCAGTTTAAACAGCGATCAGCCCCAGCATTTT. Encoded protein: CASSLNSDQPQHF.

This clone has a handful of counts. This chain connects TRBV2 to TRBJ2-5; unclear D gene. In germline, CDR1 is SNHLY, CDR2 FYNNEI. Trimming left V 4 bases short and J 3 bases short, with 9 bases between. This CDR3 has 13 amino acids. The CDR3 DNA reads as TGTGCCAGCAGTGGGCGTATGGAAGAGACCCAGTACTTC. Its protein product is CASSGRMEETQYF.

The chain carries TRBV13 and TRBJ1-4, with D tentatively TRBD1 (5 bases). V was trimmed by 0 bases and J by 7 bases, leaving 12 bases between them. Germline CDR1 and CDR2: PRHDT and FYEKMQ (reference sequence). This CDR3 has 15 residues. Here the CDR3 DNA reads TGTGCCAGCAGCTTAGGGGCCCAGGGTAGTGAAAAACTGTTTTTT. Encoded protein: CASSLGAQGSEKLFF.

This clone has just one count. The V and J genes are TRBV6-5 and TRBJ1-1, with D uncertain. With 9 bases removed from V and 1 base from J, the gap between germline ends came to 15 bases. This CDR3 region has 14 residues. CDR1 is MNHEY, CDR2 SVGAGI, per germline. The CDR3 loop is CASTKRWENTEAFF. DNA of the CDR3: TGTGCCAGTACCAAAAGGTGGGAGAACACTGAAGCTTTCTTT.

This clone was found once. The V and J genes are TRBV5-6 and TRBJ1-1; D perhaps matches TRBD1 (5 bases). Germline V gene data show CDR1 as SGHDT and CDR2 as YYEEEE. V was cut by 5 bases and J by 9 bases, with 17 bases left in between. CDR3 length: 13 residues. CDR3 sequence (DNA): TGTGCCAGCAGTCTTTTTTCCGGGACCAAAGCTTTCTTT. Protein sequence: CASSLFSGTKAFF. Drawing the rest from reference TRBV5-6 and TRBJ1-1, the complete variable domain is DAGVTQSPTHLIKTRGQQVTLRCSPKSGHDTVSWYQQALGQGPQFIFQYYEEEERQRGNFPDRFSGHQFPNYSSELNVNALLLGDSALYLCASSLFSGTKAFFGQGTRLTVV.

V is TRBV29-1 and J is TRBJ2-3, with D possibly being TRBD2 (5 bases). The germline CDR1 and CDR2 sequences are SQVTM and ANQGSEA. The CDR3 totals 14 residues. V was shortened by 6 bases and J by 7 bases, with 20 bases between the two germline ends. The CDR3 DNA sequence: TGCAGCGTGGTGGTCAGCATTGTCGGGAATACGCAGTATTTT. Translated: CSVVVSIVGNTQYF.

V and J are TRBV11-2 and TRBJ2-2; TRBD2 matches 14 bases. CDR1 and CDR2 from the germline V gene are SGHAT and FQNNGV. This CDR3 region has 16 residues. Trimming cost V 4 bases and J 5 bases; bases outside gene matches: 3. The CDR3 is CASSSGLAGGTGELFF. CDR3 nucleotides: TGTGCCAGCAGCTCTGGACTAGCGGGAGGTACCGGGGAGCTGTTTTTT.

The chain is built from TRBV18 and TRBJ2-3; 8 bases are shared with TRBD2. The CDR3 loop spans 16 amino acids. The germline CDR1 and CDR2 sequences are KGHSH and LQKENI. Trimming cost V 0 bases and J 2 bases; bases outside gene matches: 4. In DNA, the CDR3 is TGTGCCAGCTCACCACCGTTAGCGGGATCCACAGATACGCAGTATTTT. Encoded protein: CASSPPLAGSTDTQYF.

The V and J genes are TRBV9 and TRBJ2-1, with 9 bases fitting TRBD2. Germline V gene sequence: CDR1 SGDLS, CDR2 YYNGEE. This CDR3 is 16 amino acids long. The trim removed 4 bases at V and 10 bases at J, leaving 15 bases unmatched. CDR3 sequence reads: CASSPGGAGGQGEQFF. As DNA, the CDR3 is TGTGCCAGCAGCCCCGGGGGGGCGGGAGGGCAGGGCGAGCAGTTCTTC.

The CDR3 loop reads CASSTRHLTNEKLFF. DNA for the CDR3: TGTGCCAGCAGCACTAGACACCTAACTAATGAAAAACTGTTTTTT. The J gene is TRBJ1-4, the V gene TRBV6-5; no reliable D call. The V end lost 6 bases, the J end lost 1 base, and 12 bases lay between the germline ends. The CDR3 loop spans 15 amino acids. Germline V gene lookup returns CDR1 MNHEY and CDR2 SVGAGI.

The chain recombines TRBV7-3 with TRBJ2-1; D could derive from TRBD1 or TRBD2 (5 bases each). The V gene's germline CDR1 is SGHTA and CDR2 FQGTGA. CDR3 length: 15 residues. Trimming shortened V by 1 base and J by 4 bases, and 11 bases separated the two germline ends. This chain's CDR3 is CASSLMAREYNEQFF. DNA for the CDR3: TGTGCCAGCAGCTTAATGGCCAGGGAGTACAATGAGCAGTTCTTC. Drawing the rest from reference TRBV7-3 and TRBJ2-1, the complete variable domain is GAGVSQTPSNKVTEKGKYVELRCDPISGHTALYWYRQSLGQGPEFLIYFQGTGAADDSGLPNDRFFAVRPEGSVSTLKIQRTERGDSAVYLCASSLMAREYNEQFFGPGTRLTVL.